This T cell receptor (beta chain) derives from a study of T-cell memory formation after mild COVID-19. On the study more broadly: Among the donors, TCR clusters were largely specific to each donor. Overall study results and limits: Prior to infection, memory already included some responding clones, suggesting cross-reactive memory joined.

About this clonotype itself: Its matching antigen is unknown.

TCRdb re-called the 5' RACE reads with MiXCR, one entry per CDR3 protein. The sample consists of about 610,000 distinct CDR3 sequences, 17% of them appearing once. CDR3 length: 17 amino acids. The germline V and J ends were trimmed by 5 bases and 2 bases, with 21 bases remaining between them. The material sequenced was PBMCs or a T cell subset sorted from them (not recorded which). The V call is TRBV12-3 or TRBV12-4, the J call TRBJ1-1; D might be TRBD1 (6 bases). This clonotype originated in an adult woman who had mild COVID-19 (a few samples of this study predate the infection). Cell type and time point are not known. CDR3 nucleotide sequence: TGTGCCAGCAGTGGACGCCGGGACAAACTAGGAAACACTGAAGCTTTCTTT. Protein product: CASSGRRDKLGNTEAFF.